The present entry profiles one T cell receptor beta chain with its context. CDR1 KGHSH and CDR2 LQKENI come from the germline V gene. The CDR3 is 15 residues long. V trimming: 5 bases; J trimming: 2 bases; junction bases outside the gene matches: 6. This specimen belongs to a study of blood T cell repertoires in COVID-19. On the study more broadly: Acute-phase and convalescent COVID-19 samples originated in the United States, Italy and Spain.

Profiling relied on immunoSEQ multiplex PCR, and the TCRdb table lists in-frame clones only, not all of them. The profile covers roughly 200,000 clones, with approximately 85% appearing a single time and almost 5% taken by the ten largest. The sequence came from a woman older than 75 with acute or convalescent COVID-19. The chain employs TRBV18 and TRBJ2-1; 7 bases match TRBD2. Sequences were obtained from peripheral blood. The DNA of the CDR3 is TGTGCCAGCTCAGAACTAGCGATGCCCTACAATGAGCAGTTCTTC. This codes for CASSELAMPYNEQFF.